The sequence of this T cell receptor beta chain was determined in a study of control samples from healthy donors and cancer patients. Assay used: immunoSEQ multiplex PCR; TCRdb lists only in-frame clones, some missing. Of approximately 150,000 clones in the sample, around 92% were seen once. Sequences were obtained from blood. This TCR came from a man aged 25 to 40 in good health.

The CDR3 sequence: CAWSVQWGTEAFF. The CDR3 nucleotides are TGTGCCTGGAGTGTACAGTGGGGGACTGAAGCTTTCTTT. The gene calls are TRBV30 and TRBJ1-1, with a weak D call TRBD1 (5 bases). V was cut by 0 bases and J by 5 bases, with 10 bases left in between. This CDR3 comprises 13 residues. Germline CDR1 GTSNPN, CDR2 SVGIG (reference sequence).